The 30 T cell receptor beta chains reported below all come from one sample, sequenced in a study of T-cell reconstitution after alpha-beta-depleted transplantation in children. During its preparation, the TCRbeta library received unique molecular identifiers. TCRdb ran MiXCR on the PCR reads and lists one entry per CDR3 protein. There are 90,000 to 100,000 distinct CDR3 sequences in the sample; 12% occur only once, and over 11% lies in the top ten. The sequences come from PBMCs from the stem cell graft donor, collected from the stem cell graft. The receptors originated from a human donor who donated a stem cell graft to a child with inherited bone marrow failure.

This clonotype was seen repeatedly, ten times or more. The V gene is TRBV27, the J gene TRBJ2-7, with a possible D match to TRBD1 (6 bases). The germline CDR1 and CDR2 sequences are MNHEY and SMNVEV (reference sequence). Trimming took off 8 bases at V and 1 base at J, with 15 bases between the two ends. The CDR3 runs 14 residues. CDR3 in DNA: TGTGCCAGCGGGGAGTACGACAGGTCCTACGAGCAGTACTTC. Its protein is CASGEYDRSYEQYF.

With respect to this clonotype: A single base separates this from a much larger clone, so it may be a read error. The chain is built from TRBV12-3 or TRBV12-4 and TRBJ2-7; no reliable D call. V was shortened by 5 bases and J by 4 bases, with 18 bases between the two germline ends. The CDR3 spans 15 residues. The chain's CDR3 is CASSPDWVEFYEQYF. The CDR3 DNA follows: TGTGCCAGCAGTCCTGACTGGGTTGAGTTTTACGAGCAGTACTTC.

There are many counts of this clonotype. The genes are TRBV29-1 and TRBJ2-2; 10 bases line up with TRBD1. Germline assignment: CDR1 SQVTM and CDR2 ANQGSEA. V was clipped by 2 bases and J by 4 bases; unmatched bases: 4. CDR3 length equals 15 residues. This CDR3 is CSVETRTGGTGELFF. The CDR3 DNA follows: TGCAGCGTTGAAACTCGGACAGGGGGCACCGGGGAGCTGTTTTTT.

In its sample, this clonotype was seen many times. The V gene is TRBV25-1, the J gene TRBJ1-1, with D possibly TRBD1 on 5 matching bases. V dropped 7 bases and J dropped 8 bases, with 11 bases sitting between them. Per the germline V gene, CDR1 is MGHDK and CDR2 is SYGVNS. The CDR3 has 11 residues. Here the CDR3 reads CASKGAGEAFF. CDR3 sequence (DNA): TGTGCCAGCAAAGGGGCAGGGGAAGCTTTCTTT.

This clonotype came up many times. This chain joins TRBV7-2 and TRBJ1-1, with TRBD1 as a possible D gene (5 bases). The CDR3 extends over 14 amino acids. CDR1 and CDR2 from the germline V gene are SGHTA and FQGNSA. V dropped 5 bases and J dropped 6 bases, with 16 bases sitting between them. The CDR3 region has the DNA TGTGCCAGCAGCCCCGGGGGGTCCTTGGCTGAAGCTTTCTTT. Its protein product is CASSPGGSLAEAFF.

The chain carries TRBV5-1 and TRBJ1-1; TRBD1 might be the D (5 bases). The CDR3 is made up of 14 amino acids. The germline CDR1 and CDR2 sequences are SGHRS and YFSETQ. Trimming removed 0 bases at V and 4 bases at J, with 10 bases between. The CDR3 DNA sequence: TGCGCCAGCAGCTTGGTGGTGGGGGGCACTGAAGCTTTCTTT. Protein product: CASSLVVGGTEAFF.

This clonotype was seen a few times. The chain joins TRBV28 to TRBJ1-2; 8 bases align to TRBD1. The CDR3 is 14 residues long. The V gene's germline CDR1 is MDHEN and CDR2 SYDVKM. V shed 6 bases, J shed 4 bases, and the junction held 7 bases outside the gene matches. CDR3 sequence: CASRRTGYRYGYTF. CDR3 sequence (DNA): TGTGCCAGCAGACGGACAGGGTATCGCTATGGCTACACCTTC.

To note about this clonotype: Compared with germline, one end of the junction differs, possibly owing to a read error. The rearrangement links TRBV28 to TRBJ2-2; D call uncertain. The CDR3 extends over 13 amino acids. Germline CDR1 and CDR2: MDHEN and SYDVKM. The CDR3 loop is CASTAPNTGELFF. CDR3 nucleotides: TGTGCCAGCACAGCTCCTAACACGGGGGAGCTGTTTTTT. The full variable domain, in which reference TRBV28 and TRBJ2-2 provide the parts outside the CDR3, is DVKVTQSSRYLVKRTGEKVFLECVQDMDHENMFWYRQDPGLGLRLIYFSYDVKMKEKGDIPEGYSVSREKKERFSLILESASTNQTSMYLCASTAPNTGELFFGEGSRLTVL.

This clonotype was found many times. The CDR3 loop reads CAITRNTGELFF. As DNA, the CDR3 is TGTGCCATCACCAGGAACACCGGGGAGCTGTTTTTT. The chain uses TRBV10-3 and TRBJ2-2, with D uncertain. The germline V and J ends were trimmed by 7 bases and 1 base, with 4 bases remaining between them. The germline V gene encodes CDR1 ENHRY and CDR2 SYGVKD. CDR3 length: 12 amino acids.

The chain links TRBV20-1 to TRBJ2-1; the match to TRBD2 covers 9 bases. V was clipped by 0 bases and J by 8 bases; unmatched bases: 8. Germline V gives CDR1 DFQATT, CDR2 SNEGSKA (reference sequence). The CDR3 covers 15 residues. The DNA for the CDR3 is TGCAGTGCTAGAGATAGCGGGAGAGTTAGCGATGAGCAGTTCTTC. Residues: CSARDSGRVSDEQFF.

At least ten counts were recorded for this clonotype. V usage is TRBV7-2 and J usage is TRBJ2-6, with D perhaps matching TRBD1 (6 bases). The CDR3 covers 16 residues. V was trimmed by 4 bases and J by 4 bases, leaving 14 bases between them. Germline CDR1 is SGHTA and CDR2 is FQGNSA. DNA of the CDR3: TGTGCCAGCAGCTCCTTACAGGGTAAAGGGGCCAACGTCCTGACTTTC. It encodes CASSSLQGKGANVLTF.

This clonotype occurred many times. The genes are TRBV3-1 and TRBJ2-1; D call uncertain. The V end was cut by 0 bases, the J end by 0 bases, with 12 bases between. This CDR3 has 17 amino acids. The germline gives CDR1 LGHDT, CDR2 YNNKEL (reference sequence). For the CDR3, the DNA is TGTGCCAGCAGCCAAGATCTGGGTTTTAGCTCCTACAATGAGCAGTTCTTC. This gives the protein CASSQDLGFSSYNEQFF.

This clonotype has at least ten counts. This chain uses TRBV4-3 with TRBJ2-1, with a possible D match to TRBD2 (6 bases). Germline V CDR1 and CDR2: LGHNA, YSLEER. The ends were cut back, 3 bases at V and 4 bases at J, with 13 bases in the middle. There are 15 residues in the CDR3. The CDR3 DNA reads TGCGCCAGCAGCCAGGACGGGAGCCGTTACAATGAGCAGTTCTTC. This translates into CASSQDGSRYNEQFF.

This clonotype came up many times. V is TRBV4-3 and J is TRBJ2-3; D remains unclear. Germline V gene lookup returns CDR1 LGHNA and CDR2 YSLEER. The CDR3 is 15 amino acids. With 2 bases removed from V and 6 bases from J, the gap between germline ends came to 15 bases. The CDR3 sequence is CASSQIGRVTDTQYF. As DNA, the CDR3 is TGCGCCAGCAGCCAAATCGGCCGGGTGACGGATACGCAGTATTTT.

The sample holds many counts of this clonotype. The chain links TRBV20-1 to TRBJ2-3, with 11 bases matching TRBD1. In germline, CDR1 is DFQATT, CDR2 SNEGSKA (reference sequence). This CDR3 is 18 amino acids long. Germline trimming cut 3 bases from V and 0 bases from J; bases unmatched to any gene: 11. The CDR3 DNA reads as TGCAGTGCTAGGGGGACAGGGGGGGCCCGTGCTAGCACAGATACGCAGTATTTT. Its translation is CSARGTGGARASTDTQYF.

The table lists this clonotype with many counts. The chain carries TRBV15 and TRBJ2-7; 9 nucleotides match TRBD1. Germline lookup yields CDR1 LNHNV and CDR2 YYDKDF (reference sequence). CDR3 size: 15 residues. Unmatched junction bases numbered 7, after V lost 1 base and J lost 6 bases. Here the CDR3 reads CATSRAGQGTSEQYF. DNA of the CDR3: TGTGCCACCAGCAGAGCGGGACAGGGAACGTCCGAGCAGTACTTC.

This clonotype showed up many times. CDR3 loop: CASSPQGGAQETQYF. CDR3 bases: TGTGCCAGCAGCCCTCAGGGGGGAGCCCAAGAGACCCAGTACTTC. The chain links TRBV7-2 to TRBJ2-5; tentative D call: TRBD1 (7 bases). Germline V gene data show CDR1 as SGHTA and CDR2 as FQGNSA. The CDR3 runs to 15 residues. V shed 5 bases and J shed 1 base, with 14 bases lying between them.

This clonotype came up many times. The CDR3: CASSSQGAADTQYF. CDR3 sequence (DNA): TGTGCCAGCAGTTCTCAGGGCGCTGCAGATACGCAGTATTTT. The chain recombines TRBV12-3 or TRBV12-4 with TRBJ2-3, with D perhaps matching TRBD1 (5 bases). This CDR3 region has 14 residues. Between the trimmed V and J ends, which lost 4 bases and 4 bases, there was a span of 12 bases.

This clonotype was recorded many times. V usage is TRBV7-2 and J usage is TRBJ2-7, with unresolved D. This CDR3 has 12 residues. Germline CDR1 SGHTA, CDR2 FQGNSA. Trimming took off 2 bases at V and 7 bases at J, with 9 bases between the two ends. CDR3 bases: TGTGCCAGCAGCTTAAGTTGGGGAGAGCAGTACTTC. Translated: CASSLSWGEQYF. Looking up the rest from reference TRBV7-2 and TRBJ2-7 gives the full variable domain: GAGVSQSPSNKVTEKGKDVELRCDPISGHTALYWYRQSLGQGLEFLIYFQGNSAPDKSGLPSDRFSAERTGGSVSTLTIQRTQQEDSAVYLCASSLSWGEQYFGPGTRLTVT.

Ten or more counts support this clonotype. The chain carries TRBV21-1 and TRBJ1-5; the table names TRBD1, a call not compared with the DNA. TRBV21-1 is termed a pseudogene. This CDR3 region has 21 residues. The CDR3 here is CASLLIRDRGCDAFSNQPQHF. The CDR3, as DNA: TGTGCCAGCCTTCTGATCCGGGACAGGGGGTGCGACGCTTTTAGCAATCAGCCCCAGCATTTT.

This clonotype was seen at least ten times. CDR3 nucleotides: TGCAGTGCTTTAATGCATGGGACGAACACCGGGGAGCTGTTTTTT. Amino acids: CSALMHGTNTGELFF. This rearrangement joins TRBV20-1 to TRBJ2-2; D remains ambiguous. The CDR3 sequence is 15 residues long. V gave up 5 bases and J gave up 0 bases, with 13 bases separating them. The germline V gene has CDR1 DFQATT and CDR2 SNEGSKA (reference sequence).

The chain links TRBV7-2 to TRBJ1-4; maybe TRBD1 (5 bases). V gave up 2 bases and J gave up 7 bases, with 5 bases separating them. CDR1 is SGHTA, CDR2 FQGNSA, per germline. The CDR3 covers 12 residues. The CDR3 here is CASSLRGEKLFF. The CDR3 nucleotides are TGTGCCAGCAGCTTAAGGGGTGAAAAACTGTTTTTT.

Many counts were recorded for this clonotype. The chain has TRBV2 and TRBJ2-5; weak D call: TRBD2 (5 bases). Germline V gene sequence: CDR1 SNHLY, CDR2 FYNNEI. V was pared by 3 bases and J by 6 bases, with 8 bases between. CDR3 length: 12 amino acids. The CDR3 region is CASSERVKTQYF. The CDR3 bases are TGTGCCAGCAGTGAGCGGGTAAAGACCCAGTACTTC. The complete variable domain, with remaining parts taken from reference TRBV2 and TRBJ2-5, reads EPEVTQTPSHQVTQMGQEVILRCVPISNHLYFYWYRQILGQKVEFLVSFYNNEISEKSEIFDDQFSVERPDGSNFTLKIRSTKLEDSAMYFCASSERVKTQYFGPGTRLLVL.

This clonotype has at least ten counts. The chain has TRBV7-9 and TRBJ1-1, with D maybe TRBD1 (5 bases). Germline-derived CDR1 and CDR2 are SEHNR and FQNEAQ (reference sequence). CDR3 length: 14 amino acids. V lost 3 bases and J lost 1, with 9 bases in between. The CDR3 is CASSLTVPNTEAFF. The CDR3 DNA sequence: TGTGCCAGCAGCTTGACAGTACCGAACACTGAAGCTTTCTTT.

This clonotype was recorded many times. CDR3 in amino acids: CASSQDRQGIEAFF. CDR3 nucleotide sequence: TGCGCCAGCAGCCAAGATAGACAGGGGATTGAAGCTTTCTTT. V and J are TRBV4-3 and TRBJ1-1; 8 nucleotides match TRBD1. Trimming cost V 0 bases and J 7 bases; bases outside gene matches: 4. The CDR3 runs 14 residues. Germline CDR1 LGHNA, CDR2 YSLEER.

This clonotype was observed at least ten times. The genes are TRBV5-1 and TRBJ2-1; 8 bases agree with TRBD2. Trimming at V came to 3 bases and at J to 9 bases, leaving 5 bases not matched to a gene. In germline, CDR1 is SGHRS, CDR2 YFSETQ. CDR3 length: 13 amino acids. In nucleotides, the CDR3 is TGCGCCAGCAGCTACCAGCGGGAGAGTGAGCAGTTCTTC. Amino acids: CASSYQRESEQFF.

At least ten counts were recorded for this clonotype. V gene TRBV6-5 combines with J gene TRBJ2-3; D unclear. The CDR3 runs to 13 residues. The germline V gene has CDR1 MNHEY and CDR2 SVGAGI. The ends were cut back, 8 bases at V and 3 bases at J, with 12 bases in the middle. CDR3 sequence (DNA): TGTGCCAGCCGCCAATTAGGTACAGATACGCAGTATTTT. Translating it yields CASRQLGTDTQYF.

Here the CDR3 reads CASGQGGSADTQYF. CDR3 nucleotides: TGTGCCAGCGGCCAAGGTGGGAGCGCAGATACGCAGTATTTT. The chain has TRBV7-6 and TRBJ2-3, with D possibly TRBD2 on 5 matching bases. Per germline, CDR1 SGHVS and CDR2 FNYEAQ. CDR3 length: 14 amino acids. V was pared by 8 bases and J by 4 bases, with 16 bases between.

The sample holds many counts of this clonotype. The chain employs TRBV7-2 and TRBJ1-1; the match to TRBD1 covers 10 bases. V dropped 2 bases and J dropped 6; count of bases not matched to a gene: 3. This CDR3 comprises 14 residues. Germline CDR1 is SGHTA and CDR2 is FQGNSA. The CDR3 region is CASSLIGQGAEAFF. In DNA form, the CDR3 reads TGTGCCAGCAGCTTAATCGGACAGGGGGCTGAAGCTTTCTTT.

There are many counts of this clonotype. This chain uses TRBV4-3 with TRBJ2-7, with 9 bases lining up with TRBD1. The CDR3 has 16 amino acids. Germline CDR1 is LGHNA and CDR2 is YSLEER. With V trimmed by 2 bases and J by 2 bases, 7 bases remained unmatched. The CDR3 reads CASSQQPGQGTYEQYF. In DNA form, the CDR3 reads TGCGCCAGCAGCCAACAACCGGGACAGGGAACCTACGAGCAGTACTTC.